Sequencing of this T cell receptor (beta chain) was carried out in a study of CD8 T cells in Susac syndrome. The overall study: Treatment status at blood draw for the Susac syndrome patients was therapy-naive, corticosteroids, or intravenous immunoglobulin alone.

TEMRA cells were FACS-enriched, while CD8+ and CD4+ T cells were negatively isolated. An amount of RNA that ranged from roughly 0.5 to 1 ug was reverse transcribed with random hexamers. An immunoSEQ multiplex PCR amplified TCR beta CDR3 over 54 Vbeta and 13 Jbeta. TCRdb used MiXCR to reprocess the immunoSEQ multiplex PCR reads, holding one entry per CDR3 protein. The sample yields fewer than 200,000 distinct CDR3 sequences, 91% seen once. Trimming shortened V by 3 bases and J by 3 bases, and 13 bases separated the two germline ends. The germline V gene encodes CDR1 SGHDT and CDR2 YYEEEE. The CDR3 runs 15 residues.

The sequence came from a human donor with Susac syndrome. The chain couples TRBV5-6 to TRBJ1-5; no clear D. Sequencing was carried out using CD4+ T cells from PBMCs. CDR3 bases: TGTGCCAGCAGCTCATACCGGGCACACAATCAGCCCCAGCATTTT. Encoded protein: CASSSYRAHNQPQHF.